This T cell receptor beta chain was captured by sequencing in a study of shared clonotypes between healthy human individuals. Produced via immunoSEQ multiplex PCR; TCRdb's table is partial and in-frame only. The repertoire consists of millions of clones, with 85% to 95% occurring once and the leading ten covering 0.13%. With V trimmed by 7 bases and J by 10 bases, 8 bases remained unmatched. This CDR3 spans 13 amino acids. Germline V gene data show CDR1 as MNHNS and CDR2 as SASEGT. The sample consisted of naive CD4+ T cells sorted from blood. Subset given: CD45RA+ positively selected. This receptor was taken from a man between 18 and 35 years old in good health. This rearrangement joins TRBV6-1 to TRBJ1-1; TRBD1 agrees at 11 bases. DNA of the CDR3: TGTGCCAGCATGGGGACAGGGGGATCCGGAGCTTTCTTT. Translation gives CASMGTGGSGAFF.